Listed here are 10 T cell receptor beta chains from one sample, sequenced in a study of metastatic and nonmetastatic thyroid tumors. Patients underwent thyroid surgery, and none had received any treatment before it. Using MiXCR, TCRdb re-called clones from the PCR reads. The table lists roughly 20,000 clones, approximately 26% of them singletons. The material sequenced was blood. The receptors were sampled from a female donor with papillary thyroid cancer or a benign thyroid nodule (not recorded which). Some clones in this sample may be carry-over from other donors' samples.

This clone has ten or more counts. The V and J genes are TRBV7-8 and TRBJ2-5, with 11 bases fitting TRBD2. The CDR3 sequence is 17 residues long. V lost 2 bases and J lost 0; bases outside the gene matches: 5. Germline V gene data show CDR1 as SGHVS and CDR2 as FQNEAQ. The chain's CDR3 is CASSLRVAGGYQETQYF. CDR3 DNA: TGTGCCAGCAGCTTACGGGTAGCGGGGGGGTACCAAGAGACCCAGTACTTC.

This clone has at least ten counts. This chain joins TRBV5-6 and TRBJ1-1, with a tentative D call TRBD1 (5 bases). Trimming removed 4 bases at V and 1 base at J, with 14 bases between. This CDR3 region has 15 residues. Germline V gene lookup returns CDR1 SGHDT and CDR2 YYEEEE. DNA of the CDR3: TGTGCCAGCAGCCCGGGTGGGGCTGAGAACACTGAAGCTTTCTTT. Translated, it gives CASSPGGAENTEAFF.

This clone is medium-sized within its sample. This rearrangement joins TRBV28 to TRBJ1-1; TRBD1 matches 7 bases. V lost 6 bases, J lost 4 bases, and 2 bases stayed unmatched. Germline V lookup: CDR1 MDHEN, CDR2 SYDVKM. The length of the CDR3 is 12 residues. CDR3: CASRTGTTEAFF. The CDR3 DNA reads as TGTGCCAGCAGGACAGGGACCACTGAAGCTTTCTTT.

This clone has at least ten counts. The V call is TRBV2, the J call TRBJ1-5, with D tentatively TRBD1 (5 bases). The ends were cut back, 6 bases at V and 11 bases at J, with 20 bases in the middle. CDR1 is SNHLY and CDR2 is FYNNEI in the germline V gene. This CDR3 contains 14 residues. The chain's CDR3 is CASRIDRGVATQHF. In DNA form, the CDR3 reads TGTGCCAGCAGGATTGATCGGGGGGTTGCGACCCAGCATTTT.

This clone was detected only a few times. This chain links TRBV3-1 with TRBJ2-4; D is uncertain. This CDR3 region has 14 residues. Trimming left V 1 base short and J 6 bases short, with 10 bases between. Per the germline V gene, CDR1 is LGHDT and CDR2 is YNNKEL (reference sequence). Here the CDR3 DNA reads TGTGCCAGCAGCCAAGGGGAAATACCAAACATTCAGTACTTC. Encoded protein: CASSQGEIPNIQYF.

This clone was counted at least ten times. The rearrangement links TRBV9 to TRBJ2-3, with 9 nucleotides matching TRBD1. This CDR3 has 16 residues. Germline V CDR1 and CDR2: SGDLS, YYNGEE. The trim removed 4 bases at V and 4 bases at J, leaving 10 bases unmatched. As DNA, the CDR3 is TGTGCCAGCAGCCCCCGGACAGGGGAAGGCGCAGATACGCAGTATTTT. This translates into CASSPRTGEGADTQYF. Together with reference TRBV9 and TRBJ2-3, the CDR3 gives the full variable domain: DSGVTQTPKHLITATGQRVTLRCSPRSGDLSVYWYQQSLDQGLQFLIQYYNGEERAKGNILERFSAQQFPDLHSELNLSSLELGDSALYFCASSPRTGEGADTQYFGPGTRLTVL.

This clone has just a few counts. J is TRBJ2-1 and V is TRBV6-1; D is unclear. The CDR3 consists of 11 residues. Trimming removed 7 bases from V and 8 bases from J, with 9 bases in between. Germline V gives CDR1 MNHNS, CDR2 SASEGT. The CDR3 protein is CASMVYDEQFF. The CDR3 DNA reads as TGTGCCAGCATGGTATACGATGAGCAGTTCTTC.

This clone occurred many times. This chain links TRBV11-3 with TRBJ1-3; D unclear. Germline CDR1 SGHNT, CDR2 YENEEA. This CDR3 has 16 residues. Deletions cut 2 bases from V and 4 bases from J, with 15 bases between. CDR3 residues: CASSLLWSGPGNTIYF. As DNA, the CDR3 is TGTGCCAGCAGCTTACTCTGGTCCGGGCCCGGAAACACCATATATTTT.

This sequence joins TRBV18 and TRBJ1-6, with D uncertain. The germline gives CDR1 KGHSH, CDR2 LQKENI. Trimming left V 3 bases short and J 11 bases short, with 17 bases between. The CDR3 extends over 15 amino acids. CDR3 loop: CASSPDKSSSPPLHF. The CDR3 nucleotides are TGTGCCAGCTCACCCGATAAGTCATCCTCGCCACCCCTCCACTTT. The full variable domain, in which reference TRBV18 and TRBJ1-6 provide the parts outside the CDR3, is NAGVMQNPRHLVRRRGQEARLRCSPMKGHSHVYWYRQLPEEGLKFMVYLQKENIIDESGMPKERFSAEFPKEGPSILRIQQVVRGDSAAYFCASSPDKSSSPPLHFGNGTRLTVT.

This clone was observed at least ten times. The gene calls are TRBV20-1 and TRBJ1-3; 9 bases line up with TRBD1. V shed 0 bases, J shed 3 bases, and the junction held 3 bases outside the gene matches. CDR1 and CDR2 (germline): DFQATT, SNEGSKA (reference sequence). The length of the CDR3 is 15 residues. The CDR3 DNA reads as TGCAGTGCTAGAGATCGGACAGGGGATGGAAACACCATATATTTT. Amino acids: CSARDRTGDGNTIYF.